This section outlines one TCR beta chain sequence together with its context. These data originate in a study of T-cell reconstitution after alpha-beta-depleted transplantation in children. Unique molecular identifiers tagged the TCRbeta library. TCRdb re-analysed the PCR reads in MiXCR, keeping a single row per CDR3 protein. The sample carries 480,000 or so distinct CDR3 sequences, 10% recorded once. V was shortened by 0 bases and J by 4 bases, with 7 bases between the two germline ends. Germline V lookup: CDR1 SEHNR, CDR2 FQNEAQ (reference sequence). This CDR3 is built from 14 residues. Sequences were derived from PBMCs, sampled before TCRalphabeta/CD19-depleted stem cell transplant. This receptor was taken from a child younger than 10 with inherited bone marrow failure, due to receive a stem cell transplant. This chain connects TRBV7-9 to TRBJ2-1; D unclear. In DNA form, the CDR3 reads TGTGCCAGCAGCTTAGCGAGTTGGTACAATGAGCAGTTCTTC. Amino acids: CASSLASWYNEQFF.